The present TCR beta chain was sequenced within a study of vaccination effects on CD4 cells after COVID-19. Study summary: Sample collection from two convalescent patients occurred 16 days and one week before vaccination. Points from the study as a whole: After vaccination, at late timepoints, clones induced by infection and by vaccine contracted markedly.

The CDR3 is made up of 14 amino acids. Germline V gene data show CDR1 as SGHRS and CDR2 as YFSETQ. V was clipped by 3 bases and J by 2 bases, with 9 bases between them. With more than nine days of culture completed, CD4+ T cells were isolated. On days 3 and 7, fresh IL-2 medium replaced half the medium. On this clone: As yet, its antigen is unknown.

Method: immunoSEQ multiplex PCR; TCRdb's copy keeps in-frame clones and lacks some. The top ten hold 12% of the sample, which has more than 45,000 clones, roughly three quarters seen once. The rearrangement joins TRBV5-1 to TRBJ1-3, with a weak D call TRBD1 (6 bases). This specimen consisted of CD4+ T cells from PBMCs cultured without peptide, obtained before COVID-19 vaccination. This sequence was found in a human donor who had a prior SARS-CoV-2 infection. The CDR3 region has the DNA TGCGCCAGCAGCTCTGGGGACACTGGAAACACCATATATTTT. Its protein product is CASSSGDTGNTIYF.